A selection of T cell receptor beta chains follows, all from one sample in a study of blood T cell repertoires in COVID-19. Libraries were prepared by immunoSEQ multiplex PCR; TCRdb keeps only in-frame clonotypes and omits some of them. Counted here are fewer than 300,000 clones, around 90% occurring once; the ten biggest clones make up 9.4%. Source material: peripheral blood. These receptors were obtained from a man between 18 and 29 years old with active or convalescent COVID-19. Both conserved end residues are part of each CDR3. The order of the fields is clone size, V gene, J gene, D gene, CDR3 protein, CDR3 DNA. A D gene is named only where the DNA matches it firmly. The size field is filled for only some rows; it gives once, few, many or a size class.

abundance: NA
v_gene: TRBV6-6
j_gene: TRBJ1-3
d_gene: NA
CDR3aa: CASSQKDRNILRESGNTIYF
CDR3nt: TGTGCCAGCAGTCAAAAAGACAGGAACATCCTCAGGGAGTCTGGAAACACCATATATTTT

abundance: NA
v_gene: TRBV18
j_gene: TRBJ2-6
d_gene: TRBD2
CDR3aa: CASSQETGGSSGANVLTF
CDR3nt: TGTGCCAGCTCACAGGAGACGGGAGGAAGCTCTGGGGCCAACGTCCTGACTTTC

abundance: NA
v_gene: TRBV6-5
j_gene: TRBJ2-7
d_gene: NA
CDR3aa: CASSRDKSSYEQYF
CDR3nt: TGTGCCAGCAGTAGAGATAAGAGCTCCTACGAGCAGTACTTC

abundance: NA
v_gene: TRBV9
j_gene: TRBJ2-3
d_gene: NA
CDR3aa: CASSVDVTSTDTQYF
CDR3nt: TGTGCCAGCAGCGTAGACGTTACTAGCACAGATACGCAGTATTTT

abundance: NA
v_gene: TRBV9
j_gene: TRBJ2-7
d_gene: NA
CDR3aa: CASSVEQGAYEQYF
CDR3nt: TGTGCCAGCAGCGTAGAACAGGGAGCCTACGAGCAGTACTTC

abundance: NA
v_gene: TRBV18
j_gene: TRBJ1-3
d_gene: NA
CDR3aa: CASSPVWRARQPGNTIYF
CDR3nt: TGTGCCAGCTCACCAGTCTGGCGTGCCCGACAGCCTGGAAACACCATATATTTT

abundance: NA
v_gene: TRBV15
j_gene: TRBJ1-4
d_gene: NA
CDR3aa: CATSRDWRVREKLFF
CDR3nt: TGTGCCACCAGCAGAGATTGGAGGGTACGCGAAAAACTGTTTTTT

abundance: NA
v_gene: TRBV28
j_gene: TRBJ2-7
d_gene: NA
CDR3aa: CASRYRFSSYEQYF
CDR3nt: TGTGCCAGCAGATACAGGTTCAGCTCCTACGAGCAGTACTTC

abundance: NA
v_gene: TRBV5-1
j_gene: TRBJ2-1
d_gene: TRBD1
CDR3aa: CASSSRPGTGMVEQFF
CDR3nt: TGCGCCAGCAGCTCTCGACCCGGGACAGGGATGGTTGAGCAGTTCTTC

abundance: once
v_gene: TRBV10-1
j_gene: TRBJ1-4
d_gene: TRBD1
CDR3aa: CASDSGDRGGTNEKLFF
CDR3nt: TGCGCCAGCGACTCGGGGGACAGGGGAGGTACTAATGAAAAACTGTTTTTT

abundance: NA
v_gene: TRBV7-9
j_gene: TRBJ2-1
d_gene: TRBD2
CDR3aa: CASSFGTSGGYEQFF
CDR3nt: TGTGCCAGCAGCTTCGGGACTAGCGGGGGGTATGAGCAGTTCTTC

abundance: NA
v_gene: TRBV6-5
j_gene: TRBJ2-1
d_gene: NA
CDR3aa: CASSYGGSSYNEQFF
CDR3nt: TGTGCCAGCAGTTACGGGGGGAGCTCCTACAATGAGCAGTTCTTC

abundance: NA
v_gene: TRBV6-1
j_gene: TRBJ2-7
d_gene: TRBD1
CDR3aa: CASSDDRVDAEQYF
CDR3nt: TGTGCCAGCAGTGATGACAGGGTGGATGCCGAGCAGTACTTC

abundance: NA
v_gene: TRBV7-7
j_gene: TRBJ2-3
d_gene: TRBD2
CDR3aa: CASARGGGLDTQYF
CDR3nt: TGTGCCAGCGCACGGGGGGGCGGGCTAGATACGCAGTATTTT

abundance: NA
v_gene: TRBV2
j_gene: TRBJ1-5
d_gene: TRBD1
CDR3aa: CASTGGRGGQGARQPQHF
CDR3nt: TGTGCCAGCACCGGGGGGCGGGGCGGGCAGGGGGCTAGACAGCCCCAGCATTTT

abundance: NA
v_gene: TRBV7-8
j_gene: TRBJ2-2
d_gene: TRBD1
CDR3aa: CASSPGQGYTGELFF
CDR3nt: TGTGCCAGCAGCCCGGGACAGGGGTACACCGGGGAGCTGTTTTTT

abundance: NA
v_gene: TRBV11-2
j_gene: TRBJ2-5
d_gene: TRBD2
CDR3aa: CASSLDGLAGAYIQETQYF
CDR3nt: TGTGCCAGCAGCTTAGACGGACTAGCGGGGGCTTACATACAAGAGACCCAGTACTTC

abundance: NA
v_gene: TRBV15
j_gene: TRBJ2-1
d_gene: TRBD2
CDR3aa: CATSREGVAGGIYNEQFF
CDR3nt: TGTGCCACCAGCAGAGAAGGTGTAGCGGGGGGAATCTACAATGAGCAGTTCTTC

abundance: NA
v_gene: TRBV3-1/TRBV3-2
j_gene: TRBJ2-3
d_gene: TRBD2
CDR3aa: CASSPSPTSGGGADTQYF
CDR3nt: TGTGCCAGCAGCCCCTCACCGACTAGCGGGGGGGGAGCAGATACGCAGTATTTT

abundance: NA
v_gene: TRBV27
j_gene: TRBJ1-4
d_gene: TRBD1
CDR3aa: CASSAMPGQGTVPNEKLFF
CDR3nt: TGTGCCAGCAGTGCCATGCCGGGACAGGGGACTGTCCCTAATGAAAAACTGTTTTTT

abundance: once
v_gene: TRBV29-1
j_gene: TRBJ2-2
d_gene: NA
CDR3aa: CSEKAGFDTGELFF
CDR3nt: TGCAGCGAGAAGGCGGGTTTCGACACCGGGGAGCTGTTTTTT

abundance: NA
v_gene: TRBV2
j_gene: TRBJ1-2
d_gene: NA
CDR3aa: CASRATGHYGYTF
CDR3nt: TGTGCCAGCAGAGCGACGGGTCACTATGGCTACACCTTC

abundance: NA
v_gene: TRBV19
j_gene: TRBJ1-5
d_gene: TRBD1
CDR3aa: CASSITDRGLQPQHF
CDR3nt: TGTGCCAGTAGTATCACCGACAGGGGGCTTCAGCCCCAGCATTTT

abundance: NA
v_gene: TRBV10-1
j_gene: TRBJ1-6
d_gene: NA
CDR3aa: CASSENRDNSPLHF
CDR3nt: TGCGCCAGCAGTGAGAACAGAGATAATTCACCCCTCCACTTT

abundance: NA
v_gene: TRBV19
j_gene: TRBJ2-1
d_gene: TRBD2
CDR3aa: CASSMKSGGLYNEQFF
CDR3nt: TGTGCCAGTAGTATGAAATCGGGGGGACTTTACAATGAGCAGTTCTTC

abundance: NA
v_gene: TRBV15
j_gene: TRBJ1-5
d_gene: NA
CDR3aa: CATSRDHPRHINQPQHF
CDR3nt: TGTGCCACCAGCAGAGATCACCCCAGGCACATCAATCAGCCCCAGCATTTT

abundance: many
v_gene: TRBV3-1/TRBV3-2
j_gene: TRBJ1-1
d_gene: NA
CDR3aa: CASSQEQLNTEAFF
CDR3nt: TGTGCCAGCAGCCAAGAACAGTTGAACACTGAAGCTTTCTTT

abundance: NA
v_gene: TRBV10-3
j_gene: TRBJ1-1
d_gene: TRBD1
CDR3aa: CAISETGGVENTEAFF
CDR3nt: TGTGCCATCAGTGAGACAGGGGGCGTGGAGAACACTGAAGCTTTCTTT

abundance: NA
v_gene: TRBV13
j_gene: TRBJ1-4
d_gene: NA
CDR3aa: CASSLKTGMKNEKLFF
CDR3nt: TGTGCCAGCAGCTTAAAAACCGGGATGAAAAATGAAAAACTGTTTTTT

abundance: NA
v_gene: TRBV6-4
j_gene: TRBJ1-5
d_gene: NA
CDR3aa: CASSPNRDQPQHF
CDR3nt: TGTGCCAGCAGTCCCAACAGAGATCAGCCCCAGCATTTT

abundance: NA
v_gene: TRBV25-1
j_gene: TRBJ1-4
d_gene: NA
CDR3aa: CASSEWGRTNEKLFF
CDR3nt: TGTGCCAGCAGTGAATGGGGCAGAACTAATGAAAAACTGTTTTTT

abundance: NA
v_gene: TRBV2
j_gene: TRBJ2-3
d_gene: TRBD2
CDR3aa: CASRGGGDTQYF
CDR3nt: TGTGCCAGCCGGGGGGGCGGAGATACGCAGTATTTT

abundance: NA
v_gene: TRBV7-9
j_gene: TRBJ1-2
d_gene: TRBD1
CDR3aa: CASSVGQGYGYTF
CDR3nt: TGTGCCAGCAGCGTGGGACAGGGTTATGGCTACACCTTC

abundance: few
v_gene: TRBV6-1
j_gene: TRBJ1-2
d_gene: TRBD1
CDR3aa: CASSDPGTGNYGYTF
CDR3nt: TGTGCCAGCAGCGACCCCGGGACAGGCAACTATGGCTACACCTTC

abundance: NA
v_gene: TRBV11-2
j_gene: TRBJ1-2
d_gene: NA
CDR3aa: CASSPIGGQRYGYTF
CDR3nt: TGTGCCAGCAGCCCCATCGGCGGACAGAGATATGGCTACACCTTC

abundance: NA
v_gene: TRBV4-1
j_gene: TRBJ2-2
d_gene: NA
CDR3aa: CASSQATRAVAGELFF
CDR3nt: TGCGCCAGCAGCCAAGCGACTAGAGCTGTGGCCGGGGAGCTGTTTTTT

abundance: NA
v_gene: TRBV4-1
j_gene: TRBJ1-6
d_gene: TRBD1
CDR3aa: CASSHGTGGSPLHF
CDR3nt: TGCGCCAGCAGCCATGGGACAGGGGGATCACCCCTCCACTTT

abundance: NA
v_gene: TRBV10-3
j_gene: TRBJ1-2
d_gene: NA
CDR3aa: CAISESIRDTSNYGYTF
CDR3nt: TGTGCCATCAGTGAGTCGATCCGGGATACATCTAACTATGGCTACACCTTC

abundance: NA
v_gene: TRBV10-2
j_gene: TRBJ2-2
d_gene: NA
CDR3aa: CASSESGGAGELFF
CDR3nt: TGCGCCAGCAGTGAGTCAGGGGGAGCCGGGGAGCTGTTTTTT